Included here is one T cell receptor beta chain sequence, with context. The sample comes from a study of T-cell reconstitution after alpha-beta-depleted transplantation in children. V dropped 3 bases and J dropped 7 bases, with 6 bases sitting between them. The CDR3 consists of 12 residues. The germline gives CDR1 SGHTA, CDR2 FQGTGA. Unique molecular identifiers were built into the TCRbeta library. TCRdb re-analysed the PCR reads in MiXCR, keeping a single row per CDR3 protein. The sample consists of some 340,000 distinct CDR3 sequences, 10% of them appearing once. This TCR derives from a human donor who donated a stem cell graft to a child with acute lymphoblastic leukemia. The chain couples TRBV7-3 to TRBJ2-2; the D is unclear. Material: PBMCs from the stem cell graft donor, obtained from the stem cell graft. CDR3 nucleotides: TGTGCCAGCAGCTTCGAAGTCGGGGAGCTGTTTTTT. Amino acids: CASSFEVGELFF.